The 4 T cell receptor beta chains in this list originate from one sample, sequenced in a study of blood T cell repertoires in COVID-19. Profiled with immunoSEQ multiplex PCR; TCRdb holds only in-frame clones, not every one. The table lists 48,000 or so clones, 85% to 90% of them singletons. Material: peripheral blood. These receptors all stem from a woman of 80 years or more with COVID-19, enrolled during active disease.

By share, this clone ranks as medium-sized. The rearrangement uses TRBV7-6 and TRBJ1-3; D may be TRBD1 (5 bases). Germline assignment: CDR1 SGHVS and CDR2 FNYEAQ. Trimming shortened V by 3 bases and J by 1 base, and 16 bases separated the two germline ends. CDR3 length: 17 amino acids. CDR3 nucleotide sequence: TGTGCCAGCAGCTTTGGTAGCTTCGGGGGGTCTGGAAACACCATATATTTT. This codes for CASSFGSFGGSGNTIYF.

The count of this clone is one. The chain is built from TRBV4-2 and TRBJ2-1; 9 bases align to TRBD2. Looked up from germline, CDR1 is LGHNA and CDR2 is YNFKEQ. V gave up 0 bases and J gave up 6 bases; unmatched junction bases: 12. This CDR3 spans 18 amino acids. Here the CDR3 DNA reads TGTGCCAGCAGCCAAGACGGGGGTAGCGGGGGAAAATTCAATGAGCAGTTCTTC. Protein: CASSQDGGSGGKFNEQFF.

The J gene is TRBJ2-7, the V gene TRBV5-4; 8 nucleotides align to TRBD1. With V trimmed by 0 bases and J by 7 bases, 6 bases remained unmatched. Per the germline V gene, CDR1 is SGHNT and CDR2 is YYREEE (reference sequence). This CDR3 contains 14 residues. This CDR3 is CASSLGGQAREQYF. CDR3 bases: TGTGCCAGCAGCTTGGGGGGACAGGCTCGTGAGCAGTACTTC.

CDR3 sequence (DNA): TGTGCCAGCAGCTACCGGGTCGACAGGGGGCTTGATCAGACCCAGTACTTC. Translation: CASSYRVDRGLDQTQYF. The chain joins TRBV9 to TRBJ2-5, with 10 bases lining up with TRBD1. V lost 4 bases, J lost 6 bases, and 15 bases stayed unmatched. CDR3 length: 17 residues. The germline CDR1 and CDR2 sequences are SGDLS and YYNGEE.